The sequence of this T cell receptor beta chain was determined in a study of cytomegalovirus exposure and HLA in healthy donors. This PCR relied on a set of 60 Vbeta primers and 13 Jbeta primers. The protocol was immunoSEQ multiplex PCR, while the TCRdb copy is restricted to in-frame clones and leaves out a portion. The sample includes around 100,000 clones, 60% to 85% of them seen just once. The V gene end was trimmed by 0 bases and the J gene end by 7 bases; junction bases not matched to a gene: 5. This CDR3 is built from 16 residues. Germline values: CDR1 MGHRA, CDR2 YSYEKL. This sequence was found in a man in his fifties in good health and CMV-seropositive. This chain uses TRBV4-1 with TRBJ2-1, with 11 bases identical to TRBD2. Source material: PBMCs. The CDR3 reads CASSQDPGLAVNEQFF. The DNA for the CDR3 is TGCGCCAGCAGCCAAGACCCGGGACTAGCGGTAAATGAGCAGTTCTTC.